Listed here is a single T cell receptor (beta chain). Healthy bone marrow donors made up the donor group. The sample is drawn from a study of cytomegalovirus exposure and HLA in healthy donors. The overall study: From donors who were HLA-typed, an early data release held approximately 80 million unique TCRs.

Use of 60 Vbeta and 13 Jbeta primers characterized the PCR. Measured with immunoSEQ multiplex PCR; TCRdb has only the in-frame clones, and not every one. This table holds 93,000 or so clones, 65% to 85% found once. The CDR3 covers 12 residues. The germline V gene encodes CDR1 SGHTA and CDR2 FQGNSA. Trimming cost V 2 bases and J 8 bases, with 7 bases left between them. This sequence joins TRBV7-2 and TRBJ2-1, with D tentatively TRBD2 (5 bases). The source of this sequence is a man in his fifties or sixties in good health and CMV-seropositive. The sample was PBMCs. Here the CDR3 DNA reads TGTGCCAGCAGCTTAATGGACTATGAGCAGTTCTTC. Residues: CASSLMDYEQFF.